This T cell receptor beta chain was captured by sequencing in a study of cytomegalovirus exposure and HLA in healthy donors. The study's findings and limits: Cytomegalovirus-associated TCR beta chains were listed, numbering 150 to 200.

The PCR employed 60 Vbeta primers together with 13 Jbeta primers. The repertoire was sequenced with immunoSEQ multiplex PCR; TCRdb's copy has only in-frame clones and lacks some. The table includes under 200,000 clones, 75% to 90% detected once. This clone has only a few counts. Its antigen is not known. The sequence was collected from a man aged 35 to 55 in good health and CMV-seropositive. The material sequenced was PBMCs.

CDR3 DNA: TGTGCCAGCAGCCCCCGTCCCAGCCCCAGCGGGGGGGCCTCCTACGAGCAGTACTTC. Translating gives CASSPRPSPSGGASYEQYF. The J gene is TRBJ2-7, the V gene TRBV9; TRBD2 agrees at 10 bases. Trimming took 4 bases from V and 0 from J; bases not matched to a gene: 16. Germline V gene lookup returns CDR1 SGDLS and CDR2 YYNGEE. There are 19 residues in the CDR3.